The 6 T cell receptor beta chains below all came from one sample that was sequenced in a study of shared clonotypes between healthy human individuals. Libraries were prepared by immunoSEQ multiplex PCR; TCRdb keeps only in-frame clonotypes and omits some of them. The table includes 2 million to 3 million clones, 85% to 95% detected once. Specimen: naive CD4+ T cells sorted from blood. Documented subset: CD45RA+ positively selected. These receptors were collected from a man aged 18 to 29 in good health.

The rearrangement uses TRBV27 and TRBJ1-2; no clear D gene. Between the trimmed V and J ends, which lost 2 bases and 5 bases, there was a span of 9 bases. Germline V gene lookup returns CDR1 MNHEY and CDR2 SMNVEV (reference sequence). There are 13 residues in the CDR3. The CDR3 sequence: CASSLNGLYGYTF. CDR3 DNA sequence: TGTGCCAGCAGTTTAAATGGTCTTTATGGCTACACCTTC.

This chain links TRBV6-5 with TRBJ2-7; the D is unclear. CDR3 size: 11 residues. The germline V and J ends were trimmed by 5 bases and 5 bases, with 7 bases remaining between them. Germline CDR1 and CDR2: MNHEY and SVGAGI. The CDR3 DNA is TGTGCCAGCAGTACAAGGGACGAGCAGTACTTC. It specifies CASSTRDEQYF.

The J gene is TRBJ2-5, the V gene TRBV5-4, with TRBD2 identical over 8 bases. Trimming cost V 3 bases and J 3 bases; bases outside gene matches: 7. This CDR3 region has 15 residues. Germline values: CDR1 SGHNT, CDR2 YYREEE (reference sequence). The CDR3 sequence is CASSWSSGAEETQYF. CDR3 bases: TGTGCCAGCAGCTGGAGTAGCGGGGCCGAAGAGACCCAGTACTTC. Drawing the rest from reference TRBV5-4 and TRBJ2-5, the complete variable domain is ETGVTQSPTHLIKTRGQQVTLRCSSQSGHNTVSWYQQALGQGPQFIFQYYREEENGRGNFPPRFSGLQFPNYSSELNVNALELDDSALYLCASSWSSGAEETQYFGPGTRLLVL.

This clone was detected only a few times. The J gene is TRBJ1-1, the V gene TRBV5-6; D may be TRBD1 (5 bases). The germline CDR1 and CDR2 sequences are SGHDT and YYEEEE. This CDR3 region has 15 residues. Trimming took 4 bases from V and 0 from J, leaving 13 bases between them. The CDR3 sequence is CASSDRGRLNTEAFF. The CDR3 nucleotides read TGTGCCAGCAGCGATCGGGGACGGTTGAACACTGAAGCTTTCTTT.

This CDR3 is CSAARVETQGAQYF. The DNA of the CDR3 is TGCAGCGCCGCCCGGGTCGAAACCCAAGGGGCCCAGTACTTC. The V call is TRBV29-1, the J call TRBJ2-5, with D perhaps matching TRBD1 (5 bases). Germline CDR1 and CDR2: SQVTM and ANQGSEA. The CDR3 covers 14 residues. Trimming cost V 7 bases and J 9 bases, with 24 bases left between them.

The genes are TRBV2 and TRBJ1-2, with TRBD1 identical over 8 bases. The CDR3 sequence is 13 residues long. Trimming removed 6 bases from V and 4 bases from J; junction bases left unmatched: 4. The germline V gene encodes CDR1 SNHLY and CDR2 FYNNEI. CDR3 coding DNA: TGTGCCAGCAGCGCCGGGACAGGCTATGGCTACACCTTC. This translates into CASSAGTGYGYTF.